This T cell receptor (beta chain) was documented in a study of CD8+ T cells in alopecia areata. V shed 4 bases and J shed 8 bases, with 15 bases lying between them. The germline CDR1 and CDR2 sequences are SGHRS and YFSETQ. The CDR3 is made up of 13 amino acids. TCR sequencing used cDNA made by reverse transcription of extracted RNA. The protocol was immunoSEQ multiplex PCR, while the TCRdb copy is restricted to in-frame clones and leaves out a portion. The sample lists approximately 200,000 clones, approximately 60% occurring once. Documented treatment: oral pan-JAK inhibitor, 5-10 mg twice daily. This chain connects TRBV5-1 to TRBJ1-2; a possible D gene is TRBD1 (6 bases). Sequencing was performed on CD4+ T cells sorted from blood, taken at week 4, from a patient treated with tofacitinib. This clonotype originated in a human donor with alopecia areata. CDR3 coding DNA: TGCGCCAGCAGCAAGGACAGCCAAATCGGCTACACCTTC. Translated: CASSKDSQIGYTF. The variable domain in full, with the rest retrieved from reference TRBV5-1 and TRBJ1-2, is KAGVTQTPRYLIKTRGQQVTLSCSPISGHRSVSWYQQTPGQGLQFLFEYFSETQRNKGNFPGRFSGRQFSNSRSEMNVSTLELGDSALYLCASSKDSQIGYTFGSGTRLTVV.